One sample yielded the 2 T cell receptor beta chains listed below, sequenced in a study of blood T cell repertoires in COVID-19 (TCRdb year 2020). The library was prepared using the immunoSEQ multiplex PCR assay. This is the immuneACCESS table as TCRdb keeps it, with only in-frame sequences that have V and J called. A part of the clones is gone; compared with another copy, unresolved V genes explain less than half, and the rest is unexplained. The sample data list almost 200,000 clones, and just under 85% of these were observed just once. The ten largest clonotypes hold about 0.95% of the sample. Sequenced: peripheral blood. Every receptor here comes from a man in his sixties with COVID-19, enrolled during active disease.

In its sample, this clone was seen once. V is TRBV6-2 or TRBV6-3 and J is TRBJ1-1; 9 bases fit TRBD1. Per the germline V gene, CDR1 is MNHEY and CDR2 is SVGEGT. This CDR3 comprises 17 residues. Germline trimming cut 1 base from V and 5 bases from J; bases unmatched to any gene: 11. CDR3 sequence: CASSYFGQGPVGTEAFF. CDR3 nucleotides: TGTGCCAGCAGTTACTTTGGACAGGGGCCCGTTGGGACTGAAGCTTTCTTT.

Only one count was recorded for this clone. The V and J genes are TRBV28 and TRBJ1-5; D is unresolved. This CDR3 comprises 15 residues. The germline gives CDR1 MDHEN, CDR2 SYDVKM. Trimming removed 6 bases at V and 2 bases at J, with 14 bases between. The CDR3 DNA reads as TGTGCCAGCAGAGATCCCATAAGAGGCAATCAGCCCCAGCATTTT. This encodes CASRDPIRGNQPQHF. The whole variable domain, filled in from reference TRBV28 and TRBJ1-5, reads DVKVTQSSRYLVKRTGEKVFLECVQDMDHENMFWYRQDPGLGLRLIYFSYDVKMKEKGDIPEGYSVSREKKERFSLILESASTNQTSMYLCASRDPIRGNQPQHFGDGTRLSIL.